The rows below give T cell receptor beta chains drawn from one sample of a study of glioma-infiltrating T cells. From the multiplex PCR reads, TCRdb called clonotypes with MiXCR, one entry per CDR3 protein. Here the sample spans under 50,000 distinct CDR3 sequences, about a fifth being singletons. Sequencing used glioma tissue, nonneoplastic brain tissue, or PBMCs (not recorded which). Receptors were obtained from a human donor with low-grade glioma or glioblastoma, undergoing nonglioma brain surgery, or in good health (not recorded which). The conserved cysteine and the conserved F or W are not part of the CDR3 here.

J	V	CDR3
TRBJ1-1	TRBV7-2	ASSLDPAGQNTEAF
TRBJ2-2	TRBV28	ASGSGLNTGKLF
TRBJ2-1	TRBV2	ASSVGAGQAYNEQF
TRBJ2-3	TRBV11-2	ASSWGSSGGADTQY
TRBJ2-1	TRBV12-5	ASGLVTGLQVEQF
TRBJ2-3	TRBV15	ATSRESGGEADTQY
TRBJ2-7	TRBV7-9	ASSPRGEYEQY
TRBJ2-1	TRBV4-1	SISQALCSWMATSL
TRBJ2-2	TRBV5-4	ASSWPPGQGAGELF
TRBJ1-1	TRBV5-1	ASSRQGVTEAF
TRBJ2-3	TRBV4-3	ASSQDSGTPTVTDTQY
TRBJ2-3	TRBV27	ASRGDRYTDTQY
TRBJ1-1	TRBV7-9	QTDTEAF
TRBJ2-5	TRBV20-1	SAPMTGTFGTKY
TRBJ2-7	TRBV24-1	ATSGSQDEQY
TRBJ2-3	TRBV7-9	ASSAIQGRDTQY
TRBJ2-5	TRBV27	ACSAIRTSGSLETQY
TRBJ2-7	TRBV3-1	ASSQEKYEQY
TRBJ2-7	TRBV28	ASSLWSTYEQY
TRBJ2-3	TRBV5-1	ASSPSGRAMFADRQY
TRBJ2-3	TRBV27	ASSLWARGPTDTQY
TRBJ2-3	TRBV7-5	ISVPEVLRRDRVFTDTQY
TRBJ2-7	TRBV27	ASSSWDSYEQY
TRBJ2-5	TRBV2	ASSATVTHSQETQY
TRBJ2-7	TRBV29-1	SVAFDSSYKQY
TRBJ2-5	TRBV7-3	ASSLMGGGRETQY
TRBJ1-1	TRBV29-1	SVAGRQNTEAF
TRBJ1-2	TRBV12-3/TRBV12-4	ASSFQGPDWGYT
TRBJ2-1	TRBV7-6	ASSLVGVSGLSYNEQF
TRBJ1-3	TRBV19	ASIRGSGNTIY
TRBJ2-5	TRBV12-3/TRBV12-4	ASSRGAKETQY
TRBJ1-2	TRBV24-1	ATSDPTGRDYGYT
TRBJ2-4	TRBV6-1	ASSHDTSGKNIQY
TRBJ1-1	TRBV14	ASSLQGNTKAF
TRBJ2-1	TRBV29-1	SARTSGNEQF
TRBJ1-3	TRBV7-9	ASSPPTVSGNTIY
TRBJ2-3	TRBV5-1	ASSLRDREDTQY
TRBJ1-5	TRBV4-3	ASSPDRESNQPQH
TRBJ2-5	TRBV5-1	ASSLQGEETQY
TRBJ2-3	TRBV4-2	ASSQDLRADTQY
TRBJ2-7	TRBV6-1	ASSDGMAYEQY
TRBJ1-1	TRBV18	ASRRDREAEAF
TRBJ2-4	TRBV14	ASSQGRLNIQY
TRBJ2-3	TRBV28	ASSLSSGTDTQY
TRBJ2-1	TRBV12-3/TRBV12-4	ATARGDREYNEQF
TRBJ2-2	TRBV7-3	ASSSTGGTGELF
TRBJ2-1	TRBV10-3	ATSRHGEGNEQF
TRBJ1-2	TRBV18	ASSPDRAESGYT
TRBJ2-7	TRBV6-6	ASSYSGQITSYEQY
TRBJ2-3	TRBV6-2/TRBV6-3	ASSPGRLAGEDTQY
TRBJ2-7	TRBV4-1	ASSQVPSGGEQY
TRBJ2-1	TRBV4-1	AVAGVDNEQF
TRBJ2-7	TRBV28	ASQTRDSTYEQY